This T cell receptor beta chain was captured by sequencing in a study of molecular identifiers for immune sequencing clone quantification. Study results and limitations: Barcode sharing among identical TCR molecules could make large clones appear smaller.

This clonotype turned up a few times. The antigen is not known. TCRdb ran MiXCR on the PCR reads and lists one entry per CDR3 protein. The sample carries 85,000 to 100,000 distinct CDR3 sequences, 21% recorded once. The germline CDR1 and CDR2 sequences are DFQATT and SNEGSKA (reference sequence). The length of the CDR3 is 13 residues. Trimming took off 6 bases at V and 0 bases at J, with 12 bases between the two ends. This chain joins TRBV20-1 and TRBJ2-7; a weak D match, TRBD2 (5 bases). This TCR was sampled from a human donor in good health. Some libraries in this study had Jurkat cell RNA spiked in. Sequencing used naive CD8+ T cells from blood, with Jurkat cell RNA spiked in. Subset in this sample: FACS-sorted CD8+CD4-CCR7+CD45RA+ naive T cells. CDR3 protein: CSAGVVSSYEQYF. For the CDR3, the DNA is TGCAGTGCGGGAGTAGTGAGCTCCTACGAGCAGTACTTC.